This T cell receptor beta chain was captured by sequencing in a study of vaccination effects on CD4 cells after COVID-19 (dated by TCRdb to the early 2020s). In terms of the full investigation: Each participant received two doses of an mRNA SARS-CoV-2 vaccine, either BNT162b2 or mRNA-1273. The study compared SARS-CoV-2 spike-specific CD4+ TCR repertoires before and after mRNA vaccination in COVID-19 convalescent patients and infection-naive vaccine recipients. A total of nine to ten COVID-19 convalescent patients and several SARS-CoV-2-naive healthy vaccine recipients were included in the full study. In the study, cultures from other donors were sequenced using the Oncomine TCR Beta short-read assay on an Illumina iSeq 100.

For this clone: Its cognate antigen has yet to be identified. Per-nucleotide qualities are absent, and no much larger clonotype sits a single base away.

The ViraFEST assay stimulated PBMC with viral peptide pools and then used TCR sequencing to identify antigen-specific CD4+ T cell clonotypes by expansion. After around eleven days of culture, CD4+ T cells were isolated with the EasySep CD4+ T cell isolation kit. Healthy vaccine recipients had no prior SARS-CoV-2 infection, confirmed by negative nucleocapsid antibodies before and after vaccination. Each well held two million PBMC cultured in IMDM containing approximately 5% human AB serum, roughly 9.6 IU/ml IL-2 and gentamicin, along with approximately 10 ug/ml peptides. Half of the culture medium was replaced with fresh IL-2-containing medium on days 3 and 7. Unless otherwise noted, each peptide stimulation condition was cultured in triplicate wells. Using Ficoll-Paque Plus gradient centrifugation, PBMC were separated from whole blood and then either used fresh or cryopreserved at -140C. The overlapping peptide pools covered the spike proteins of SARS-CoV-2 as well as those of the common cold coronaviruses HCoV-NL63, HCoV-OC43 and HCoV-229E. The QIAamp micro DNA kit was used to extract genomic DNA from the cultured CD4+ T cells.

What the authors observed across the whole study: The study was limited by a small number of convalescent patients and lacked early post-infection timepoints. In healthy vaccine recipients, vaccine-induced clones were almost all SARS-CoV-2 mono-reactive, with only 1 of 255 cross-reactive with common cold coronaviruses. At late post-vaccination timepoints, both infection-induced and vaccine-induced clones showed marked clonal contraction, consistent with waning T cell responses.

V ends up 4 bases short and J 9 bases short, with an unmatched junction base count of 5. The germline V gene encodes CDR1 KGHSH and CDR2 LQKENI. From the cysteine up to the phenylalanine, the CDR3 has a length of 13 residues. The entry retains the CDR3 DNA only, 39 bases that are in frame from base 1. The library came from the immunoSEQ multiplex PCR assay. DNA from the CD4+ T cells that had been cultured and isolated underwent TCR beta CDR3 sequencing. The authors' analysis ran thus. Non-productive TCR sequences were discarded, and reads were trimmed to the CDR3 region, with only CDR3s of 7 or more amino acids retained. The MANAFEST web app was used to pick out antigen-specific clonotypes by comparing their expansion in peptide wells with that in reference cultures. For clones to be considered positive, expansion at FDR<0.05 versus reference and all other wells, an odds ratio above 5, and a frequency above 0.1% in two replicate wells were required. Clonotypes significantly expanded in SARS-CoV-2 spike wells and in at least one common cold coronavirus spike condition were defined as cross-reactive. CDR3 similarity was assessed by Levenshtein distance with the stringdist R package, and unrooted trees were built with ape in R 3.6.1. The clones in this table, taken by TCRdb from immuneACCESS, are in-frame only. Not every clone is retained; where verified, under half of the shortfall comes from an unresolved V gene, and the cause of the rest is unknown. V and J calls and clone size are given by that table; D and trimming were obtained from the DNA. Present in this sample are around 79,000 clones, 70% to 75% of which were seen just once. The ten largest make up 1.5% to 2% of the sample.

The sequence derives from a human donor who received a COVID-19 vaccine. Material: CD4+ T cells from PBMCs cultured with HCoV-229E spike peptides, obtained before COVID-19 vaccination. The label giving this sample's cell subset or site can be read as: HCoV-229E spike overlapping peptide pool stimulation. The receptor chain draws on TRBV18 and TRBJ2-1, with 8 central nucleotides matching TRBD1. The DNA reads as follows: TGTGCCAGCTCACGGGACAGGCAAGGTGAGCAGTTCTTC. It translates as CASSRDRQGEQFF.